The rows below give T cell receptor beta chains drawn from one sample of a study of CD8 T cells in ankylosing spondylitis. MiXCR, run by TCRdb on the 5' RACE reads, gives a single entry per CDR3 protein. This repertoire shows 380,000 or so distinct CDR3 sequences, about 20% found once; its top ten account for roughly 13%. The specimen was blood, either unsorted or a sorted T cell fraction (not recorded which). The receptors come from a male donor with ankylosing spondylitis or in good health (not recorded which). Each CDR3 is given with its conserved first and last residue. A D gene is named only where the DNA matches it firmly. Some rows mark clone size as missing; the rest say once, few, many or name a class of expanded clone.

v_call,d_call,clone_size,j_call,cdr3_aa,cdr3_nt
TRBV6-5,NA,few,TRBJ1-1,CASSLSDGRNTEAFF,TGTGCCAGCAGTCTCTCGGACGGGAGGAACACTGAAGCTTTCTTT
TRBV3-1,TRBD2,many,TRBJ2-1,CASSHPSGGGHNEQFF,TGTGCCAGCAGCCATCCTAGCGGGGGCGGGCACAATGAGCAGTTCTTC
TRBV20-1,TRBD2,many,TRBJ2-3,CSARELGAGAPHDTQYF,TGCAGTGCTAGAGAGCTGGGAGCGGGGGCTCCTCACGATACGCAGTATTTT
TRBV28,TRBD2,few,TRBJ2-3,CASSFRGAGASTDTQYF,TGTGCCAGCAGCTTTCGAGGAGCGGGGGCCTCCACAGATACGCAGTATTTT
TRBV12-3/TRBV12-4,TRBD1,few,TRBJ2-6,CACHGQGDSGANVLTF,TGTGCCTGCCACGGACAGGGGGACTCTGGGGCCAACGTCCTGACTTTC
TRBV4-1,NA,NA,TRBJ2-1,CASSQELRLGPQNEQFF,TGCGCCAGCAGCCAAGAATTACGACTGGGCCCACAGAATGAGCAGTTCTTC
TRBV6-5,NA,NA,TRBJ2-7,CASSYSKARRGVYEQYF,TGTGCCAGCAGTTACTCGAAAGCTCGCCGGGGCGTATACGAGCAGTACTTC
TRBV24-1,NA,NA,TRBJ2-3,CATSDIQEYTQYF,TGTGCCACCAGTGATATACAGGAGTATACGCAGTATTTT
TRBV11-2,TRBD1,NA,TRBJ2-5,CASSYPGGHLIYQETQYF,TGTGCCAGCAGCTACCCAGGGGGACACCTTATATACCAAGAGACCCAGTACTTC
TRBV2,TRBD2,NA,TRBJ2-3,CASSEARAAGGPDTQYF,TGTGCCAGCAGTGAAGCGCGTGCAGCGGGGGGGCCAGATACGCAGTATTTT
TRBV5-1,NA,few,TRBJ2-1,CASSLEVPYEQFF,TGCGCCAGCAGCTTGGAGGTCCCATATGAGCAGTTCTTC
TRBV4-1,TRBD1,NA,TRBJ2-7,CASSQDRDRVYEQYF,TGCGCCAGCAGCCAGGACCGGGACAGGGTGTACGAGCAGTACTTC
TRBV5-1,NA,few,TRBJ2-1,CASSLEGIYNEQFF,TGCGCCAGCAGCTTGGAAGGAATTTACAATGAGCAGTTCTTC
TRBV4-1,NA,few,TRBJ2-5,CASSQDRGTLQETQYF,TGCGCCAGCAGCCAAGACAGAGGGACGTTACAAGAGACCCAGTACTTC
TRBV7-3,NA,few,TRBJ2-1,CASSLGAGGRHNEQFF,TGTGCCAGCAGCCTTGGGGCAGGGGGGCGCCACAATGAGCAGTTCTTC
TRBV3-1,TRBD2,NA,TRBJ2-3,CASSQGWLRGARQDTQYF,TGTGCCAGCAGCCAGGGCTGGTTGCGGGGGGCCCGGCAGGATACGCAGTATTTT
TRBV29-1,TRBD1,NA,TRBJ2-7,CSARTGDYEQYF,TGCAGCGCACGGACAGGGGACTACGAGCAGTACTTC
TRBV7-9,TRBD1,NA,TRBJ2-1,CASSHAGGSDNEQFF,TGTGCCAGCAGCCACGCAGGGGGTTCGGACAATGAGCAGTTCTTC